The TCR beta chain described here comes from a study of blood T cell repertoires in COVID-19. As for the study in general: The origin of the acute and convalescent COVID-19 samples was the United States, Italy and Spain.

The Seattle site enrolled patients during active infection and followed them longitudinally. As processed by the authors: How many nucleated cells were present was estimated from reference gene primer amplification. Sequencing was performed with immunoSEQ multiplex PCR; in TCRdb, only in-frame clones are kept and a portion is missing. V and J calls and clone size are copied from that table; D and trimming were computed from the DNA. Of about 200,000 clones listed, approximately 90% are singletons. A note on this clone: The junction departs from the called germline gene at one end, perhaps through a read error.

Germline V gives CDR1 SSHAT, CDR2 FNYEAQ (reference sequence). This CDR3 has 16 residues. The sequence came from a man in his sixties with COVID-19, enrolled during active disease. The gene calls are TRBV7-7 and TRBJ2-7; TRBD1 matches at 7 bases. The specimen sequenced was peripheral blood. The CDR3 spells CASSLVPGQRKYEQYF. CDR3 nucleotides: TGTGCTAGCAGCTTGGTACCGGGACAGAGAAAATACGAGCAGTACTTC.